A single sample gave rise to the 25 T cell receptor beta chains below, sequenced in a study of spatial heterogeneity in lung cancer. Time point denoted: sample taken at primary tumor resection. Sequencing was performed on whole RNA extracted from tumor and nontumor lung tissue, or from frozen PBMC, and the material was left unsorted. In TCRdb, the 5' RACE reads were re-called with MiXCR into one record per CDR3 protein. This table holds about 50,000 distinct CDR3 sequences, 7.6% found once. The material was PBMCs, obtained at surgery. These receptors all come from a female donor with early-stage non-small cell lung cancer.

This clonotype was found many times. The chain has TRBV4-3 and TRBJ2-7; D remains ambiguous. Looked up from germline, CDR1 is LGHNA and CDR2 is YSLEER. Trimming cost V 1 base and J 0 bases, with 7 bases left between them. This CDR3 has 14 residues. CDR3 nucleotide sequence: TGCGCCAGCAGCCAAGGGAAGGGCTCCTACGAGCAGTACTTC. This gives the protein CASSQGKGSYEQYF.

The chain carries TRBV19 and TRBJ2-1; TRBD2 matches 7 bases. There are 14 residues in the CDR3. Germline V gives CDR1 LNHDA, CDR2 SQIVND (reference sequence). V trimming: 3 bases; J trimming: 9 bases; junction bases outside the gene matches: 8. The CDR3 spells CASSMGREAAEQFF. DNA of the CDR3: TGTGCCAGTAGTATGGGGAGGGAGGCGGCTGAGCAGTTCTTC.

Comments on this clonotype: The CDR3 carries no conserved terminal phenylalanine or tryptophan, so it likely arises from a read error. The chain employs TRBV19 and TRBJ1-1, with D uncertain. This CDR3 region has 13 residues. Looked up from germline, CDR1 is LNHDA and CDR2 is SQIVND (reference sequence). Trimming pared 3 bases from V and 1 base from J, leaving 6 bases between. CDR3 residues: CASSIGGNTEAFS. As DNA, the CDR3 is TGTGCCAGTAGTATTGGTGGGAACACTGAAGCTTTCTCT.

This clonotype was detected a few times. The genes are TRBV7-2 and TRBJ1-4; 8 bases match TRBD1. The CDR3 sequence is 15 residues long. The trim removed 3 bases at V and 8 bases at J, leaving 8 bases unmatched. Germline CDR1 SGHTA, CDR2 FQGNSA. DNA of the CDR3: TGTGCCAGCAGCTTCCAACAGGGGGGGTGGGAAAAACTGTTTTTT. This gives the protein CASSFQQGGWEKLFF.

This clonotype was counted only a few times. The chain uses TRBV20-1 and TRBJ2-5; 10 positions match TRBD2. The CDR3 totals 14 residues. The ends lost 6 bases at V and 6 bases at J; junction bases unmatched: 10. CDR1 DFQATT and CDR2 SNEGSKA come from the germline V gene (reference sequence). In nucleotides, the CDR3 is TGCAGTGCGAAGACGGGACTAGCGTACCAGACCCAGTACTTC. The encoded protein is CSAKTGLAYQTQYF.

The chain employs TRBV6-1 and TRBJ2-1, with 7 bases aligning to TRBD1. The CDR3 is 13 residues long. V gave up 9 bases and J gave up 5 bases; unmatched junction bases: 7. Germline V lookup: CDR1 MNHNS, CDR2 SASEGT. The CDR3: CASRYRGNNEQFF. CDR3 DNA sequence: TGTGCCAGTAGGTACAGGGGCAACAATGAGCAGTTCTTC.

The chain combines TRBV3-2 with TRBJ1-5. TRBV3-2 is shown as a pseudogene. CDR3 size: 11 residues. The CDR3 coding sequence is TGTGCCAGCAGCGTCAATCAGCCCCAGCATTTT. It codes for CASSVNQPQHF.

The chain employs TRBV7-2 and TRBJ2-5; 9 positions match TRBD2. There are 15 residues in the CDR3. V lost 9 bases, J lost 0 bases, and 8 bases stayed unmatched. Germline assignment: CDR1 SGHTA and CDR2 FQGNSA. The CDR3 loop is CASSKRGANQETQYF. CDR3 nucleotide sequence: TGTGCCAGTTCAAAGCGGGGGGCTAACCAAGAGACCCAGTACTTC. Full variable domain (missing parts from reference TRBV7-2 and TRBJ2-5): GAGVSQSPSNKVTEKGKDVELRCDPISGHTALYWYRQSLGQGLEFLIYFQGNSAPDKSGLPSDRFSAERTGGSVSTLTIQRTQQEDSAVYLCASSKRGANQETQYFGPGTRLLVL.

V is TRBV29-1 and J is TRBJ2-1; 15 nucleotides match TRBD2. The CDR3 spans 15 residues. CDR1 is SQVTM and CDR2 is ANQGSEA in the germline V gene. Trimming removed 6 bases from V and 7 bases from J; junction bases left unmatched: 7. The CDR3 reads CSVEGTSGGRNEQFF. The CDR3 nucleotides are TGCAGCGTCGAGGGGACTAGCGGGGGGCGGAATGAGCAGTTCTTC.

This chain connects TRBV6-2 or TRBV6-3 to TRBJ2-2; either TRBD1 or TRBD2 may fit D (6 bases each). Trimming left V 2 bases short and J 2 bases short, with 9 bases between. CDR3 length: 15 amino acids. From germline, CDR1 is MNHEY and CDR2 SVGEGT. This CDR3 reads CASSYAGHNTGELFF. The CDR3, as DNA: TGTGCCAGCAGTTACGCGGGACACAACACCGGGGAGCTGTTTTTT.

V usage is TRBV12-3 or TRBV12-4 and J usage is TRBJ1-2, with 7 bases that match TRBD1. CDR3 length equals 13 residues. CDR3 bases: TGTGTCACCGGGGGACAGAGTACCTATGGCTACACCTTC. Its translation: CVTGGQSTYGYTF.

This clonotype appeared many times. This chain connects TRBV20-1 to TRBJ2-5; unclear D gene. Germline CDR1 DFQATT, CDR2 SNEGSKA (reference sequence). The CDR3 is made up of 15 amino acids. CDR3 in amino acids: CRAKGGLVGQETQYF. The CDR3, as DNA: TGCAGGGCCAAGGGTGGTTTGGTGGGTCAAGAGACCCAGTACTTC.

V and J are TRBV7-9 and TRBJ2-7; TRBD1 matches 7 bases. V trimming: 5 bases; J trimming: 0 bases; junction bases outside the gene matches: 10. CDR1 and CDR2 (germline): SEHNR, FQNEAQ (reference sequence). There are 16 residues in the CDR3. DNA for the CDR3: TGTGCCAGCAGCCTGGGGACAGCCATTAACTCCTACGAGCAGTACTTC. It translates to CASSLGTAINSYEQYF.

This clonotype was counted between two and nine times. The genes are TRBV7-9 and TRBJ2-1, with 9 bases that match TRBD1. Germline CDR1 is SEHNR and CDR2 is FQNEAQ (reference sequence). The CDR3 is 13 residues long. J was trimmed by 8 bases and V by 5 bases; bases with no gene match: 4. The CDR3 is CASSVGQGYEQFF. As DNA, the CDR3 is TGTGCCAGCAGCGTGGGACAGGGCTATGAGCAGTTCTTC.

This clonotype was counted ten times or more. V and J are TRBV9 and TRBJ2-3; 7 bases agree with TRBD1. This CDR3 is built from 16 residues. Unmatched junction bases numbered 8, after V lost 1 base and J lost 3 bases. Germline CDR1 and CDR2: SGDLS and YYNGEE. The CDR3 DNA reads as TGTGCCAGCAGCGTAAAGGCAGGGGGAACTACAGATACGCAGTATTTT. As protein: CASSVKAGGTTDTQYF. Supplemented by reference TRBV9 and TRBJ2-3, the full variable domain reads DSGVTQTPKHLITATGQRVTLRCSPRSGDLSVYWYQQSLDQGLQFLIQYYNGEERAKGNILERFSAQQFPDLHSELNLSSLELGDSALYFCASSVKAGGTTDTQYFGPGTRLTVL.

This clonotype was seen only a few times. The J gene is TRBJ2-1, the V gene TRBV4-3; 11 positions match TRBD2. This CDR3 contains 15 residues. The J segment lost 4 bases and the V segment lost 7 bases, leaving 6 bases of the junction unmatched. Per germline, CDR1 LGHNA and CDR2 YSLEER. The CDR3 here is CASTRLAGMYNEQFF. DNA of the CDR3: TGCGCCAGCACCCGACTAGCGGGGATGTACAATGAGCAGTTCTTC.

In its sample, this clonotype was seen a few times. Here the CDR3 DNA reads TGTGCCAGCAGCCAATCCGGGGAGCTGTTTTTT. This translates into CASSQSGELFF. The V call is TRBV27, the J call TRBJ2-2; D unclear. This CDR3 contains 11 residues. Germline CDR1 MNHEY, CDR2 SMNVEV (reference sequence). Trimming took off 6 bases at V and 6 bases at J, with 5 bases between the two ends.

This clonotype has just a few counts. This sequence joins TRBV12-3 or TRBV12-4 and TRBJ1-4; 7 bases fit TRBD1. Trimming at V came to 6 bases and at J to 5 bases, leaving 6 bases not matched to a gene. The CDR3 length is 14 residues. The chain's CDR3 is CASSLGGGNEKLFF. CDR3 DNA: TGTGCCAGCAGCCTAGGGGGCGGGAATGAAAAACTGTTTTTT.

The chain recombines TRBV7-2 with TRBJ1-1; D gene uncertain. This CDR3 has 16 residues. Between the trimmed V and J ends, which lost 6 bases and 3 bases, there was a span of 20 bases. CDR1 SGHTA and CDR2 FQGNSA come from the germline V gene. The CDR3 DNA reads as TGTGCCAGCAGTCTCCTCAGGCGCGTTGTGGACACTGAAGCTTTCTTT. It specifies CASSLLRRVVDTEAFF.

In its sample, this clonotype was seen many times. The chain employs TRBV4-2 and TRBJ2-2; TRBD2 matches at 14 bases. Germline V gene data show CDR1 as LGHNA and CDR2 as YNFKEQ. The CDR3 extends over 17 amino acids. After removal of 4 bases from V and 4 bases from J, the junction contained 5 bases not matched to a gene. CDR3 coding DNA: TGTGCCAGCAGCCGGGGGACTAGCGGGAGAAGCACCGGGGAGCTGTTTTTT. Translation gives CASSRGTSGRSTGELFF.

The V and J genes are TRBV28 and TRBJ2-5; TRBD1 agrees at 7 bases. Germline V CDR1 and CDR2: MDHEN, SYDVKM. J gave up 5 bases and V 5 bases, and 17 bases lay outside the gene matches. This CDR3 contains 17 residues. Here the CDR3 reads CASSRASQTGLMETQYF. The CDR3 DNA reads TGTGCCAGCAGTCGCGCCTCCCAGACAGGGCTGATGGAGACCCAGTACTTC.

This clonotype showed up many times. The chain recombines TRBV7-2 with TRBJ2-2, with 7 bases identical to TRBD1. The junction had 4 bases not matched to a gene; V was cut back by 4 bases and J by 2 bases. Per germline, CDR1 SGHTA and CDR2 FQGNSA. This CDR3 region has 15 residues. CDR3 sequence: CASSYTGVNTGELFF. Here the CDR3 DNA reads TGTGCCAGCAGCTACACAGGGGTTAACACCGGGGAGCTGTTTTTT.

This clonotype appeared a few times. The chain joins TRBV7-2 to TRBJ2-7; perhaps TRBD1 as D (6 bases). The length of the CDR3 is 11 residues. Germline-derived CDR1 and CDR2 are SGHTA and FQGNSA. Trimming stripped 5 bases from V and 6 bases from J, with 8 bases between. The chain's CDR3 is CASSQGGEQYF. In DNA form, the CDR3 reads TGTGCCAGCAGCCAAGGGGGCGAGCAGTACTTC.

This clonotype showed up many times. The genes are TRBV5-4 and TRBJ1-2; D unclear. This CDR3 contains 15 residues. The germline V and J ends were trimmed by 0 bases and 0 bases, with 9 bases remaining between them. CDR1 is SGHNT, CDR2 YYREEE, per germline (reference sequence). The CDR3 sequence: CASSLGGAANYGYTF. The CDR3 bases are TGTGCCAGCAGCTTGGGAGGAGCAGCTAACTATGGCTACACCTTC.

The chain is built from TRBV19 and TRBJ2-2, with D perhaps matching TRBD1 or TRBD2 (6 bases each). Looked up from germline, CDR1 is LNHDA and CDR2 is SQIVND (reference sequence). CDR3 length: 17 residues. Between the trimmed V and J ends, which lost 0 bases and 2 bases, there was a span of 13 bases. The chain's CDR3 is CASSIDPTGGNTGELFF. Here the CDR3 DNA reads TGTGCCAGTAGTATAGACCCCACCGGGGGCAACACCGGGGAGCTGTTTTTT.